This TCR beta chain was documented in a study of shared clonotypes between healthy human individuals. V lost 1 base, J lost 2 bases, and 12 bases lay in between. CDR1 is SGHRS, CDR2 YFSETQ, per germline. The CDR3 is 16 residues long. Measured with immunoSEQ multiplex PCR; TCRdb has only the in-frame clones, and not every one. The table records hundreds of thousands of clones, over 60% of them present only once. The chain links TRBV5-1 to TRBJ2-2; D uncertain. Sample: PBMCs. This TCR was recovered from a woman in her thirties or forties in good health. Some clones in this sample may be carry-over from other donors' samples. The CDR3 sequence is CASSLSWSINTGELFF. CDR3 bases: TGCGCCAGCAGCTTGTCTTGGTCGATTAACACCGGGGAGCTGTTTTTT.